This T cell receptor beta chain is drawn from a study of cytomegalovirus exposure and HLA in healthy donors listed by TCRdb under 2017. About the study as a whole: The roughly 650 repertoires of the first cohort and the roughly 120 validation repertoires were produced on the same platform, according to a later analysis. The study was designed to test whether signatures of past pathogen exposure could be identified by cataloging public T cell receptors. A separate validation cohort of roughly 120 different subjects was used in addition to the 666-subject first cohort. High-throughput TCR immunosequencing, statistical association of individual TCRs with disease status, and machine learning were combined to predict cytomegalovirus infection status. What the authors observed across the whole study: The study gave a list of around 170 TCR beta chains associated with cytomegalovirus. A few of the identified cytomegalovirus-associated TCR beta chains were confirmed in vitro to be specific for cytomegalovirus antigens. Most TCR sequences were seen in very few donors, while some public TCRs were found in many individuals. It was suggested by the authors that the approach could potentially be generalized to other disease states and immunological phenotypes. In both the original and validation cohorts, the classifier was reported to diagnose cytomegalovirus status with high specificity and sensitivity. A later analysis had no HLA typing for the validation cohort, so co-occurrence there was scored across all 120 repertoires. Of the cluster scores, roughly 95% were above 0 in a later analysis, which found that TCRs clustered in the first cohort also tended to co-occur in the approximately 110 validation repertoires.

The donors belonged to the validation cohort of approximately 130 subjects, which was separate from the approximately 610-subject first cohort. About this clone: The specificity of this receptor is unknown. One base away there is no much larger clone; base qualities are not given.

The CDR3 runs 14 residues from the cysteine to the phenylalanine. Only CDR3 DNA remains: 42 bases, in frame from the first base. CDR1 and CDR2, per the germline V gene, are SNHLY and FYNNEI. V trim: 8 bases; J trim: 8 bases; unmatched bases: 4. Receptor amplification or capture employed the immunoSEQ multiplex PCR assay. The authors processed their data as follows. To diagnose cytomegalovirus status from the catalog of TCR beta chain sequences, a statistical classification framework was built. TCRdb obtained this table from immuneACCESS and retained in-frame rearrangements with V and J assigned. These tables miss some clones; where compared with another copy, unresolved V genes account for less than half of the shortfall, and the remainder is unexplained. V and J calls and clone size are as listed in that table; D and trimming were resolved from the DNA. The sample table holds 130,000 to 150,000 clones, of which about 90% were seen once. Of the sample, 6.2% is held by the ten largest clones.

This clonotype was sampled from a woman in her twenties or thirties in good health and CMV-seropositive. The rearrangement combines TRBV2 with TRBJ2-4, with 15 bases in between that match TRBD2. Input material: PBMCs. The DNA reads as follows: TGTGCCAGCTACGGACTAGCGGGAGGGGACATTCAGTACTTC. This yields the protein CASYGLAGGDIQYF.